The next 31 T cell receptor beta chains were all read from a single sample in a study of T cell responses to AZD1222 COVID-19 vaccine. Measured with immunoSEQ multiplex PCR; TCRdb has only the in-frame clones, and not every one. Of around 180,000 clones detected, roughly 94% appear once; the ten largest clones hold 1.5% to 2%. Source: peripheral blood, taken 28 days after the second AZD1222 dose. Receptor source: an adult who received the AZD1222 COVID-19 vaccine.

The rearrangement uses TRBV18 and TRBJ1-1; TRBD1 might be the D (6 bases). Germline loops: CDR1 KGHSH, CDR2 LQKENI. The CDR3 has 12 residues. Trimming pared 9 bases from V and 5 bases from J, leaving 13 bases between. The chain's CDR3 is CASGTTETEAFF. The CDR3 region has the DNA TGTGCCAGTGGGACAACAGAGACTGAAGCTTTCTTT.

This chain connects TRBV28 to TRBJ2-3; 8 bases are shared with TRBD2. The ends lost 6 bases at V and 1 base at J; junction bases unmatched: 3. The CDR3 has 14 residues. The germline V gene has CDR1 MDHEN and CDR2 SYDVKM. The chain's CDR3 is CASSLTSGTDTQYF. The CDR3 DNA is TGTGCCAGCAGCTTGACTAGCGGCACAGATACGCAGTATTTT.

The chain is built from TRBV7-2 and TRBJ2-7, with D tentatively TRBD1 (6 bases). CDR1 and CDR2 from the germline V gene are SGHTA and FQGNSA. The germline V and J ends were trimmed by 1 base and 9 bases, with 16 bases remaining between them. CDR3 length: 14 amino acids. The CDR3 DNA follows: TGTGCCAGCAGCTTAGACGTGGCGGGCAGGGGGCAGTACTTC. Translating it yields CASSLDVAGRGQYF.

The chain is built from TRBV7-9 and TRBJ2-3; 10 bases map to TRBD2. The germline V gene encodes CDR1 SEHNR and CDR2 FQNEAQ (reference sequence). The CDR3 contains 15 residues. V gave up 2 bases and J gave up 14 bases; unmatched junction bases: 13. DNA for the CDR3: TGTGCCAGCAGCTTAACCGGTCTAGCGGGAGCTAGTCGGTATTTT. Protein: CASSLTGLAGASRYF.

This chain links TRBV3-1 (or the pseudogene TRBV3-2) with TRBJ2-1, with 7 bases that match TRBD1. The germline CDR1 and CDR2 sequences are LGHDT and YNNKEL (reference sequence). CDR3 length: 15 amino acids. The V gene end was trimmed by 3 bases and the J gene end by 6 bases; junction bases not matched to a gene: 8. The CDR3 loop reads CASSHGSGGLNEQFF. In nucleotides, the CDR3 is TGTGCCAGCAGCCACGGATCAGGGGGTCTCAATGAGCAGTTCTTC.

The chain combines TRBV6-4 with TRBJ2-7, with TRBD2 matching over 8 bases. J gave up 1 base and V 6 bases, and 8 bases lay outside the gene matches. Germline loops: CDR1 MRHNA, CDR2 SNTAGT. This CDR3 comprises 15 residues. The DNA for the CDR3 is TGTGCCAGCAGCCCCGCGAGCGGGGGATCCTACGAGCAGTACTTC. Its translation: CASSPASGGSYEQYF.

The chain uses TRBV9 and TRBJ2-3; TRBD1 is a possible D gene (6 bases). CDR3 length equals 15 residues. Germline values: CDR1 SGDLS, CDR2 YYNGEE. V lost 1 base and J lost 3, with 12 bases in between. CDR3 DNA: TGTGCCAGCAGCGTAATCTCAGGGGCAACAGATACGCAGTATTTT. Translation gives CASSVISGATDTQYF.

The V call is TRBV9, the J call TRBJ1-6; D ambiguous. CDR1 and CDR2 (germline): SGDLS, YYNGEE. The CDR3 consists of 15 residues. Trimming took 3 bases from V and 9 from J, leaving 16 bases between them. CDR3 residues: CASSAGESARSPLHF. CDR3 coding DNA: TGTGCCAGCAGCGCCGGAGAGTCGGCCCGTTCACCCCTCCACTTT.

This clone was observed a few times. The chain recombines TRBV19 with TRBJ1-5, with D perhaps matching TRBD1 (5 bases). CDR1 and CDR2 (germline): LNHDA, SQIVND (reference sequence). The CDR3 runs to 16 residues. Trimming cost V 5 bases and J 0 bases, with 14 bases left between them. The CDR3 sequence: CASSPWGEASNQPQHF. In nucleotides, the CDR3 is TGTGCCAGTAGTCCCTGGGGGGAGGCTAGCAATCAGCCCCAGCATTTT.

On this clone itself: The sample has other DNA sequences that encode this CDR3 too. The chain carries TRBV9 and TRBJ2-7, with 7 bases lining up with TRBD1. V was pared by 5 bases and J by 0 bases, with 8 bases of the junction left unmatched. CDR1 is SGDLS and CDR2 is YYNGEE in the germline V gene. This CDR3 is 15 amino acids long. The CDR3 region has the DNA TGTGCCAGCAGTCAACTCCGGGACAGCTCCTACGAGCAGTACTTC. Amino acids: CASSQLRDSSYEQYF.

This clone is a singleton in its sample. This chain joins TRBV2 and TRBJ1-4, with D possibly matching TRBD1 (6 bases). CDR1 is SNHLY and CDR2 is FYNNEI in the germline V gene. V was trimmed by 4 bases and J by 4 bases, leaving 10 bases between them. The CDR3 sequence is 14 residues long. The CDR3 nucleotides read TGTGCCAGCAGTGTAGGACAGCATAATGAAAAACTGTTTTTT. Translated, it gives CASSVGQHNEKLFF.

This clone is a singleton in its sample. The chain links TRBV19 to TRBJ2-2, with D perhaps matching TRBD2 (6 bases). The length of the CDR3 is 15 residues. The germline CDR1 and CDR2 sequences are LNHDA and SQIVND (reference sequence). Trimming took off 5 bases at V and 3 bases at J, with 13 bases between the two ends. The CDR3 loop is CASSWAGTYTGELFF. CDR3 DNA: TGTGCCAGTAGTTGGGCGGGGACTTACACCGGGGAGCTGTTTTTT. Supplemented by reference TRBV19 and TRBJ2-2, the full variable domain reads DGGITQSPKYLFRKEGQNVTLSCEQNLNHDAMYWYRQDPGQGLRLIYYSQIVNDFQKGDIAEGYSVSREKKESFPLTVTSAQKNPTAFYLCASSWAGTYTGELFFGEGSRLTVL.

This sequence joins TRBV7-2 and TRBJ2-7; 7 bases are shared with TRBD2. V dropped 5 bases and J dropped 3; count of bases not matched to a gene: 4. The CDR3 is made up of 13 amino acids. Germline V gene sequence: CDR1 SGHTA, CDR2 FQGNSA. CDR3 coding DNA: TGTGCCAGCAGCAAGGGACTACACTACGAGCAGTACTTC. Amino acid sequence: CASSKGLHYEQYF.

This chain uses TRBV27 with TRBJ1-1; 11 positions match TRBD1. After removal of 8 bases from V and 4 bases from J, the junction contained 3 bases not matched to a gene. In germline, CDR1 is MNHEY, CDR2 SMNVEV (reference sequence). This CDR3 comprises 13 residues. CDR3 amino acids: CASSGTGGTEAFF. In DNA form, the CDR3 reads TGTGCCAGCTCTGGGACAGGGGGCACTGAAGCTTTCTTT.

The rearrangement joins TRBV9 to TRBJ2-2, with D tentatively TRBD1 or TRBD2 (5 bases each). CDR3 length: 16 amino acids. Looked up from germline, CDR1 is SGDLS and CDR2 is YYNGEE. V dropped 0 bases and J dropped 4 bases, with 13 bases sitting between them. The CDR3 spells CASSVDIGAGTGELFF. CDR3 nucleotide sequence: TGTGCCAGCAGCGTAGATATCGGGGCTGGCACCGGGGAGCTGTTTTTT.

The chain links TRBV3-1 (or the pseudogene TRBV3-2) to TRBJ1-1; D is possibly TRBD1 (5 bases). CDR3 length equals 14 residues. V lost 7 bases, J lost 0 bases, and 12 bases lay in between. Germline loops: CDR1 LGHDT, CDR2 YNNKEL (reference sequence). DNA for the CDR3: TGTGCCAGCACCCCTGGGGGGATGAACACTGAAGCTTTCTTT. Its protein product is CASTPGGMNTEAFF.

The chain uses TRBV7-8 and TRBJ2-7; D may correspond to TRBD1 or TRBD2 (5 bases each). Germline V gives CDR1 SGHVS, CDR2 FQNEAQ. Trimming pared 5 bases from V and 3 bases from J, leaving 11 bases between. CDR3 length: 13 amino acids. In DNA, the CDR3 is TGTGCCAGCAGCCCCGCTGGGGGCTACGAGCAGTACTTC. Translated: CASSPAGGYEQYF.

The gene calls are TRBV15 and TRBJ2-3, with D uncertain. The V gene lost 0 bases and the J gene lost 4 bases, with 8 bases spanning the gap. This CDR3 is 14 amino acids long. Germline lookup yields CDR1 LNHNV and CDR2 YYDKDF (reference sequence). CDR3 in amino acids: CATSRETGPDTQYF. CDR3 in DNA: TGTGCCACCAGCAGAGAGACTGGACCAGATACGCAGTATTTT.

The rearrangement joins TRBV5-8 to TRBJ2-7; D remains ambiguous. V shed 0 bases and J shed 0 bases, with 10 bases lying between them. This CDR3 has 15 residues. CDR1 and CDR2 from the germline V gene are SGHTS and YDEGEE. The CDR3 loop reads CASSLGADSSYEQYF. DNA of the CDR3: TGTGCCAGCAGCTTGGGGGCTGATAGCTCCTACGAGCAGTACTTC.

The chain carries TRBV19 and TRBJ1-4; D gene uncertain. The ends were cut back, 3 bases at V and 4 bases at J, with 9 bases in the middle. In germline, CDR1 is LNHDA, CDR2 SQIVND (reference sequence). The CDR3 spans 14 residues. The CDR3 DNA reads as TGTGCCAGTAGTATTCCCGGGATTAATGAAAAACTGTTTTTT. Translated: CASSIPGINEKLFF.

V and J are TRBV13 and TRBJ2-2; weak D call: TRBD1 (6 bases). Trimming stripped 2 bases from V and 6 bases from J, with 7 bases between. The V gene's germline CDR1 is PRHDT and CDR2 FYEKMQ (reference sequence). The CDR3 is 13 amino acids. Written as DNA, the CDR3 is TGTGCCAGCAGCTTAAGGGGGTCCGGGGAGCTGTTTTTT. Encoded protein: CASSLRGSGELFF. The full variable domain, completed using reference TRBV13 and TRBJ2-2, is AAGVIQSPRHLIKEKRETATLKCYPIPRHDTVYWYQQGPGQDPQFLISFYEKMQSDKGSIPDRFSAQQFSDYHSELNMSSLELGDSALYFCASSLRGSGELFFGEGSRLTVL.

This chain uses TRBV2 with TRBJ1-1; the D gene is possibly TRBD1 (6 bases). The germline CDR1 and CDR2 sequences are SNHLY and FYNNEI. The ends were cut back, 6 bases at V and 0 bases at J, with 11 bases in the middle. The CDR3 covers 14 residues. The CDR3 DNA reads as TGTGCCAGCAGGAACAGGGCCCTGAACACTGAAGCTTTCTTT. Translating it yields CASRNRALNTEAFF.

V usage is TRBV4-1 and J usage is TRBJ1-5; D ambiguous. Looked up from germline, CDR1 is MGHRA and CDR2 is YSYEKL. The CDR3 length is 15 residues. The V end lost 0 bases, the J end lost 3 bases, and 9 bases lay between the germline ends. CDR3 protein: CASSQDLAYNQPQHF. The DNA for the CDR3 is TGCGCCAGCAGCCAAGATCTAGCTTACAATCAGCCCCAGCATTTT.

The chain couples TRBV9 to TRBJ2-2; D is unclear. This CDR3 region has 16 residues. Trimming pared 3 bases from V and 2 bases from J, leaving 14 bases between. Germline CDR1 reads SGDLS; CDR2 reads YYNGEE. In DNA form, the CDR3 reads TGTGCCAGCAGCGCCGGAAGCCCTTACAACACCGGGGAGCTGTTTTTT. Its protein product is CASSAGSPYNTGELFF.

The chain combines TRBV10-3 with TRBJ2-3, with 8 bases fitting TRBD2. Trimming removed 6 bases from V and 5 bases from J; junction bases left unmatched: 13. The V gene's germline CDR1 is ENHRY and CDR2 SYGVKD. The CDR3 contains 16 residues. CDR3 DNA: TGTGCCATCAGCGGCTCGGGGGGGTCAGCACAAGATACGCAGTATTTT. Encoded protein: CAISGSGGSAQDTQYF.

This clone occurred once. The chain combines TRBV18 with TRBJ2-2; 8 nucleotides agree with TRBD1. The CDR3 has 16 amino acids. Germline V CDR1 and CDR2: KGHSH, LQKENI. With 4 bases clipped from V and 3 bases from J, the junction kept 7 bases outside the gene matches. For the CDR3, the DNA is TGTGCCAGCTCACGCTCAGGGGGCGCGGACACCGGGGAGCTGTTTTTT. Amino acids: CASSRSGGADTGELFF.

J is TRBJ1-5 and V is TRBV24-1; D ambiguous. Trimming stripped 2 bases from V and 6 bases from J, with 7 bases between. CDR3 length: 13 amino acids. CDR1 and CDR2 (germline): KGHDR, SFDVKD. CDR3 sequence: CATSDYPGQPQHF. In DNA, the CDR3 is TGTGCCACCAGTGATTACCCCGGTCAGCCCCAGCATTTT.

The chain uses TRBV9 and TRBJ1-1; weak D call: TRBD1 (5 bases). The CDR3 runs to 12 residues. Germline CDR1 reads SGDLS; CDR2 reads YYNGEE. V lost 0 bases, J lost 5 bases, and 5 bases lay in between. The CDR3 here is CASSVGGTEAFF. CDR3 coding DNA: TGTGCCAGCAGCGTAGGGGGGACTGAAGCTTTCTTT.

The chain links TRBV5-1 to TRBJ2-1; 14 bases align to TRBD2. The CDR3 is 19 residues long. CDR1 and CDR2 from the germline V gene are SGHRS and YFSETQ. Germline trimming cut 4 bases from V and 4 bases from J; bases unmatched to any gene: 13. The CDR3 spells CASSPGLAGGPPQYNEQFF. CDR3 coding DNA: TGCGCCAGCAGCCCCGGACTAGCGGGGGGACCACCACAATACAATGAGCAGTTCTTC.

This clone was detected only once. The rearrangement joins TRBV12-3 or TRBV12-4 to TRBJ2-3, with D perhaps matching TRBD2 (6 bases). The V end lost 10 bases, the J end lost 0 bases, and 8 bases lay between the germline ends. The CDR3 loop spans 12 amino acids. Here the CDR3 DNA reads TGTGCCACCAGCGGGAGCACAGATACGCAGTATTTT. Protein: CATSGSTDTQYF.

This clone has just one count. The chain recombines TRBV28 with TRBJ2-2; 11 bases match TRBD2. CDR3 length equals 17 residues. V trimming: 3 bases; J trimming: 5 bases; junction bases outside the gene matches: 8. Germline CDR1 and CDR2: MDHEN and SYDVKM. The CDR3 region has the DNA TGTGCCAGCAGTTTCGCGGGACTAGCGGTAAATACCGGGGAGCTGTTTTTT. This sequence encodes CASSFAGLAVNTGELFF.